This T cell receptor (beta chain) was observed in a study of T cell clonotyping in hematopoietic cell transplantation. Study-level findings and limits: Broader posttransplant TCR repertoire diversity was predicted by graft donor and pretransplant recipient Inverse Simpson Index values.

Time point described: recipient sample about 28 days before transplant, after cytoreduction. CDR1 is SGHTA, CDR2 FQGTGA, per germline. Trimming removed 2 bases at V and 9 bases at J, with 14 bases between. There are 14 residues in the CDR3. The protocol was immunoSEQ multiplex PCR, while the TCRdb copy is restricted to in-frame clones and leaves out a portion. The profile covers fewer than 25,000 clones, with about 72% appearing a single time and over 15% taken by the ten largest. In regard to this clone: Antigen: not known.

The sequences come from peripheral blood mononuclear cells, collected before stem cell transplant. This receptor was taken from a man aged 60 to 75 with acute myeloid leukemia. Some clones in this sample may be carry-over from other donors' samples. The chain combines TRBV7-3 with TRBJ2-1, with D uncertain. The CDR3 region is CASSLFGSSPEQFF. CDR3 in DNA: TGTGCCAGCAGCTTATTCGGTTCGAGTCCTGAGCAGTTCTTC.